A selection of T cell receptor beta chains follows, all from one sample in a study of blood T cell repertoires in COVID-19. The table came from immunoSEQ multiplex PCR; TCRdb's copy has only in-frame clones and leaves some out. Here the sample spans 80,000 to 95,000 clones, around 75% being singletons. The source material was peripheral blood. These receptors all come from an elderly woman with active or convalescent COVID-19. CDR3s include the opening cysteine and the closing phenylalanine or tryptophan. D genes are given only for firm matches. The listing skips clone size in some rows; elsewhere it reads once, few, many or a size class.

j_gene: TRBJ2-7; v_gene: TRBV7-2; abundance: .; d_gene: TRBD1; CDR3aa: CASSSGQGVHEQYF; CDR3nt: TGTGCCAGCAGCTCGGGACAGGGTGTCCACGAGCAGTACTTC
j_gene: TRBJ1-1; v_gene: TRBV6-6; abundance: few; d_gene: .; CDR3aa: CASNVFLGPETEAFF; CDR3nt: TGTGCCAGCAATGTATTCCTTGGGCCAGAGACTGAAGCTTTCTTT
j_gene: TRBJ2-1; v_gene: TRBV29-1; abundance: .; d_gene: .; CDR3aa: CSVDRTIIYGEQFF; CDR3nt: TGCAGCGTTGATAGGACAATTATTTATGGTGAGCAGTTCTTC
j_gene: TRBJ2-2; v_gene: TRBV2; abundance: once; d_gene: TRBD1; CDR3aa: CASSGTGTGELFF; CDR3nt: TGTGCCAGCTCCGGGACAGGCACCGGGGAGCTGTTTTTT
j_gene: TRBJ2-1; v_gene: TRBV11-3; abundance: .; d_gene: .; CDR3aa: CASSLGGSSDYNEQFF; CDR3nt: TGTGCCAGCAGCTTAGGTGGGTCTAGCGACTACAATGAGCAGTTCTTC
j_gene: TRBJ2-7; v_gene: TRBV18; abundance: .; d_gene: .; CDR3aa: CASSPQGVNYEQYF; CDR3nt: TGTGCCAGCTCACCACAAGGGGTCAACTACGAGCAGTACTTC
j_gene: TRBJ1-2; v_gene: TRBV5-4; abundance: .; d_gene: TRBD1; CDR3aa: CASSSQGDPVYGYTF; CDR3nt: TGTGCCAGCAGCTCACAGGGGGATCCTGTCTATGGCTACACCTTC
j_gene: TRBJ1-5; v_gene: TRBV11-2; abundance: .; d_gene: .; CDR3aa: CASSETHRSTQPQHF; CDR3nt: TGTGCCAGCAGCGAAACCCATCGTAGCACTCAGCCCCAGCATTTT
j_gene: TRBJ1-5; v_gene: TRBV19; abundance: few; d_gene: .; CDR3aa: CASSPQGRPQHF; CDR3nt: TGTGCCAGTAGTCCCCAGGGTCGGCCCCAGCATTTT
j_gene: TRBJ2-5; v_gene: TRBV7-2; abundance: .; d_gene: .; CDR3aa: CASSFGGRSETQYF; CDR3nt: TGTGCCAGCAGCTTTGGGGGGAGGAGCGAGACCCAGTACTTC
j_gene: TRBJ2-7; v_gene: TRBV28; abundance: .; d_gene: TRBD1; CDR3aa: CASSLPTGRGEQYF; CDR3nt: TGTGCCAGCAGTTTACCGACAGGGAGAGGCGAGCAGTACTTC
j_gene: TRBJ2-5; v_gene: TRBV6-5; abundance: .; d_gene: .; CDR3aa: CASSHPTLHGETQYF; CDR3nt: TGTGCCAGCAGCCACCCGACCCTCCACGGGGAGACCCAGTACTTC
j_gene: TRBJ1-4; v_gene: TRBV19; abundance: few; d_gene: .; CDR3aa: CASSIDASEKLFF; CDR3nt: TGTGCCAGTAGTATAGATGCGTCCGAAAAACTGTTTTTT
j_gene: TRBJ2-5; v_gene: TRBV2; abundance: .; d_gene: TRBD1; CDR3aa: CASRTGGFTQYF; CDR3nt: TGTGCCAGCCGGACAGGGGGTTTTACCCAGTACTTC
j_gene: TRBJ2-5; v_gene: TRBV11-3; abundance: .; d_gene: TRBD2; CDR3aa: CASSFFGGRGEETQYF; CDR3nt: TGTGCCAGCAGCTTCTTCGGCGGGAGAGGTGAAGAGACCCAGTACTTC
j_gene: TRBJ2-2; v_gene: TRBV3-1/TRBV3-2; abundance: once; d_gene: TRBD2; CDR3aa: CASSSPSGGPTGELFF; CDR3nt: TGTGCCAGCAGCTCCCCTAGCGGGGGGCCCACCGGGGAGCTGTTTTTT
j_gene: TRBJ1-1; v_gene: TRBV19; abundance: .; d_gene: .; CDR3aa: CASRRSRARQSAFF; CDR3nt: TGTGCCAGTAGGAGATCGCGGGCACGCCAGAGTGCTTTCTTT
j_gene: TRBJ1-2; v_gene: TRBV18; abundance: .; d_gene: TRBD1; CDR3aa: CASSPGQGLDYGYTF; CDR3nt: TGTGCCAGCTCGCCGGGACAGGGTTTAGACTATGGCTACACCTTC
j_gene: TRBJ2-2; v_gene: TRBV10-3; abundance: few; d_gene: TRBD2; CDR3aa: CAISEGGGTGELFF; CDR3nt: TGTGCCATCAGTGAGGGGGGGGGCACCGGGGAGCTGTTTTTT
j_gene: TRBJ2-7; v_gene: TRBV7-2; abundance: .; d_gene: TRBD2; CDR3aa: CASSLSGGGTYEQYF; CDR3nt: TGTGCCAGCAGCTTATCTGGGGGGGGGACCTACGAGCAGTACTTC
j_gene: TRBJ2-2; v_gene: TRBV7-9; abundance: .; d_gene: TRBD1; CDR3aa: CASTQGTGVTGELFF; CDR3nt: TGTGCCAGCACCCAAGGGACAGGGGTCACCGGGGAGCTGTTTTTT
j_gene: TRBJ2-7; v_gene: TRBV4-1; abundance: once; d_gene: TRBD1; CDR3aa: CASSQRRGQVGYEQYF; CDR3nt: TGCGCCAGCAGCCAAAGGCGCGGACAGGTCGGCTACGAGCAGTACTTC
j_gene: TRBJ2-7; v_gene: TRBV27; abundance: .; d_gene: TRBD2; CDR3aa: CASWAGGSNSYEQYF; CDR3nt: TGTGCCAGCTGGGCGGGGGGCTCCAACTCCTACGAGCAGTACTTC
j_gene: TRBJ1-1; v_gene: TRBV5-5; abundance: .; d_gene: TRBD1; CDR3aa: CASSLRRQGSEAFF; CDR3nt: TGTGCCAGCAGCCTTCGAAGACAGGGGAGTGAAGCTTTCTTT
j_gene: TRBJ1-5; v_gene: TRBV7-2; abundance: .; d_gene: .; CDR3aa: CASSSLGGMGSNQPQHF; CDR3nt: TGTGCCAGCAGCTCCCTGGGGGGGATGGGTAGCAATCAGCCCCAGCATTTT
j_gene: TRBJ2-6; v_gene: TRBV28; abundance: .; d_gene: .; CDR3aa: CASSFESSSGANVLTF; CDR3nt: TGTGCCAGCAGTTTCGAGAGTTCCTCTGGGGCCAACGTCCTGACTTTC
j_gene: TRBJ1-1; v_gene: TRBV19; abundance: .; d_gene: TRBD1; CDR3aa: CASSVGQGLYSTEAFF; CDR3nt: TGTGCCAGTAGTGTGGGACAGGGGCTATACAGCACTGAAGCTTTCTTT
j_gene: TRBJ2-2; v_gene: TRBV28; abundance: .; d_gene: TRBD2; CDR3aa: CASSSGTSENTGELFF; CDR3nt: TGTGCCAGCAGCTCCGGGACTAGCGAAAACACCGGGGAGCTGTTTTTT
j_gene: TRBJ1-2; v_gene: TRBV2; abundance: .; d_gene: .; CDR3aa: CASSEANYGYTF; CDR3nt: TGTGCCAGCAGTGAGGCAAACTATGGCTACACCTTC
j_gene: TRBJ1-1; v_gene: TRBV9; abundance: .; d_gene: .; CDR3aa: CASSVRDTPNTEAFF; CDR3nt: TGTGCCAGCAGCGTCCGGGACACCCCGAACACTGAAGCTTTCTTT
j_gene: TRBJ2-1; v_gene: TRBV7-3; abundance: .; d_gene: .; CDR3aa: CASSLETGSGNEQFF; CDR3nt: TGTGCCAGCAGCTTAGAGACGGGATCGGGCAATGAGCAGTTCTTC
j_gene: TRBJ1-2; v_gene: TRBV12-3/TRBV12-4; abundance: once; d_gene: .; CDR3aa: CASSPQGIYGYTF; CDR3nt: TGTGCCAGCAGCCCTCAGGGAATCTATGGCTACACCTTC
j_gene: TRBJ2-2; v_gene: TRBV24-1; abundance: .; d_gene: .; CDR3aa: CATSDPTKYTGELFF; CDR3nt: TGTGCCACCAGTGACCCGACAAAATACACCGGGGAGCTGTTTTTT
j_gene: TRBJ2-5; v_gene: TRBV3-1/TRBV3-2; abundance: .; d_gene: .; CDR3aa: CASSQTVVETQYF; CDR3nt: TGTGCCAGCAGCCAGACAGTAGTTGAGACCCAGTACTTC
j_gene: TRBJ1-1; v_gene: TRBV30; abundance: .; d_gene: .; CDR3aa: CAWSSWEGAAFF; CDR3nt: TGTGCCTGGAGTAGTTGGGAGGGAGCAGCTTTCTTT
j_gene: TRBJ1-3; v_gene: TRBV11-2; abundance: .; d_gene: .; CDR3aa: CASRLLGTGNTIYF; CDR3nt: TGTGCCAGCAGACTACTTGGAACTGGAAACACCATATATTTT
j_gene: TRBJ2-6; v_gene: TRBV3-1/TRBV3-2; abundance: .; d_gene: .; CDR3aa: CASRQSSGANVLTF; CDR3nt: TGTGCCAGCAGACAGTCCTCTGGGGCCAACGTCCTGACTTTC
j_gene: TRBJ1-5; v_gene: TRBV7-2; abundance: .; d_gene: .; CDR3aa: CASSLWASNQPQHF; CDR3nt: TGTGCCAGCAGCTTATGGGCTAGCAATCAGCCCCAGCATTTT
j_gene: TRBJ2-5; v_gene: TRBV6-5; abundance: .; d_gene: TRBD2; CDR3aa: CASDELGTRKETQYF; CDR3nt: TGTGCCAGCGATGAATTAGGGACTAGAAAAGAGACCCAGTACTTC
j_gene: TRBJ1-3; v_gene: TRBV7-2; abundance: .; d_gene: .; CDR3aa: CASSLAGWGGGNTIYF; CDR3nt: TGTGCCAGCAGCTTAGCAGGGTGGGGGGGTGGAAACACCATATATTTT
j_gene: TRBJ1-3; v_gene: TRBV19; abundance: .; d_gene: .; CDR3aa: CASHRDSTIGNTIYF; CDR3nt: TGTGCCAGCCACCGCGACAGCACTATCGGAAACACCATATATTTT
j_gene: TRBJ2-2; v_gene: TRBV5-4; abundance: .; d_gene: .; CDR3aa: CASSLPGNTGELFF; CDR3nt: TGTGCCAGCAGCTTGCCGGGAAACACCGGGGAGCTGTTTTTT
j_gene: TRBJ2-7; v_gene: TRBV5-1; abundance: .; d_gene: .; CDR3aa: CASSSDTYEQYF; CDR3nt: TGCGCCAGCAGCTCGGACACCTACGAGCAGTACTTC
j_gene: TRBJ2-7; v_gene: TRBV18; abundance: .; d_gene: TRBD1; CDR3aa: CASSPPGTGSPYEQYF; CDR3nt: TGTGCCAGCTCACCACCGGGGACAGGGTCTCCCTACGAGCAGTACTTC
j_gene: TRBJ1-4; v_gene: TRBV7-2; abundance: once; d_gene: .; CDR3aa: CASSLVLGAYNEKLFF; CDR3nt: TGTGCCAGCAGCTTAGTGTTGGGGGCGTATAATGAAAAACTGTTTTTT
j_gene: TRBJ2-7; v_gene: TRBV1; abundance: .; d_gene: .; CDR3aa: CTSSQKAGGSGRGEQYF; CDR3nt: TGCACCAGCAGCCAAAAGGCCGGCGGTAGCGGGAGGGGCGAGCAGTACTTC
j_gene: TRBJ2-3; v_gene: TRBV11-1; abundance: .; d_gene: .; CDR3aa: CASSLDRYGDTQYF; CDR3nt: TGTGCCAGCAGCTTAGACAGGTACGGAGATACGCAGTATTTT
j_gene: TRBJ2-2; v_gene: TRBV5-1; abundance: once; d_gene: .; CDR3aa: CASSLNRASNTGELFF; CDR3nt: TGCGCCAGCAGCTTGAACAGGGCGTCGAACACCGGGGAGCTGTTTTTT
j_gene: TRBJ2-7; v_gene: TRBV16; abundance: many; d_gene: TRBD2; CDR3aa: CASSLVMREASYEQYF; CDR3nt: TGTGCCAGCAGCCTGGTTATGCGGGAGGCCTCCTACGAGCAGTACTTC
j_gene: TRBJ2-7; v_gene: TRBV7-2; abundance: .; d_gene: TRBD2; CDR3aa: CASSSTSGRREQYF; CDR3nt: TGTGCCAGCAGCTCCACTAGCGGGAGGCGCGAGCAGTACTTC
j_gene: TRBJ1-3; v_gene: TRBV30; abundance: .; d_gene: .; CDR3aa: CAWSVTGGSGNTIYF; CDR3nt: TGTGCCTGGAGTGTAACGGGGGGCTCTGGAAACACCATATATTTT
j_gene: TRBJ2-1; v_gene: TRBV19; abundance: .; d_gene: .; CDR3aa: CASSMGQSSYNEQFF; CDR3nt: TGTGCCAGTAGTATGGGGCAAAGCTCCTACAATGAGCAGTTCTTC
j_gene: TRBJ1-3; v_gene: TRBV27; abundance: few; d_gene: TRBD1; CDR3aa: CASSPGTGSGNTIYF; CDR3nt: TGTGCCAGCAGTCCCGGGACAGGCTCTGGAAACACCATATATTTT
j_gene: TRBJ1-2; v_gene: TRBV18; abundance: .; d_gene: .; CDR3aa: CASSPPTDYGYTF; CDR3nt: TGTGCCAGCTCACCACCGACAGACTATGGCTACACCTTC
j_gene: TRBJ2-3; v_gene: TRBV1; abundance: .; d_gene: .; CDR3aa: CTSSQDPGEGQGKPTDTQYF; CDR3nt: TGCACCAGCAGCCAAGATCCAGGGGAGGGACAGGGAAAGCCCACAGATACGCAGTATTTT
j_gene: TRBJ2-7; v_gene: TRBV9; abundance: .; d_gene: .; CDR3aa: CASSVPPLTLSSYEQYF; CDR3nt: TGTGCCAGCAGCGTACCCCCCCTGACTCTCTCCTCCTACGAGCAGTACTTC
j_gene: TRBJ1-3; v_gene: TRBV6-5; abundance: few; d_gene: .; CDR3aa: CASSTGGAIYF; CDR3nt: TGTGCCAGCAGTACCGGAGGGGCCATATATTTT